The present T cell receptor beta chain was sequenced within a study of graft-versus-host responses after intestinal transplantation. Study context: Multivisceral, liver-intestinal, or isolated intestinal grafts went to recipients.

About this clone itself: Its antigen is still unknown.

Data came from immunoSEQ multiplex PCR; TCRdb stores just in-frame clones and leaves some out. Here the sample spans about 120,000 clones, roughly 93% being singletons. Study-level points and caveats: After transplant, early declines in HvG clones were associated with peak levels of circulating GvH clones. Among recipient marrow samples, GvH clones were found; some appeared first in ileum or blood. High graft-versus-host to host-versus-graft T cell clonal ratios marked allografts of patients with graft-donor macrochimerism.

Trimming pared 4 bases from V and 0 bases from J, leaving 9 bases between. This CDR3 is built from 14 residues. In germline, CDR1 is SGDLS, CDR2 YYNGEE. The chain employs TRBV9 and TRBJ2-3; no clear D. The sequence was collected from a human donor who received an intestinal transplant. The source material was unstimulated CD4+ T cells sorted from spleen or lymph node cells, sampled before intestinal transplant. The CDR3 nucleotides read TGTGCCAGCAGCCCCCGGATCAGCACAGATACGCAGTATTTT. This translates into CASSPRISTDTQYF.